What follows are 22 T cell receptor beta chains derived from one specimen sequenced in a study of metastatic and nonmetastatic thyroid tumors. TCRdb re-analyzed the PCR reads through MiXCR. The table shows tens of thousands of clones, with 17% occurring only once. Not a single patient had been given any form of treatment at any point before undergoing thyroid surgery. Sequenced input: tumor tissue. All receptors derive from a female donor with papillary thyroid cancer or a benign thyroid nodule (not recorded which). Some clones in this sample may be carry-over from other donors' samples.

This clone was detected ten times or more. This rearrangement joins TRBV20-1 to TRBJ2-7; D is possibly TRBD1 (5 bases). Germline V gives CDR1 DFQATT, CDR2 SNEGSKA (reference sequence). V lost 3 bases, J lost 4 bases, and 10 bases lay in between. CDR3 size: 12 residues. The CDR3 DNA follows: TGCAGTGCTAGGGGGCCGGAGTACGAGCAGTACTTC. This codes for CSARGPEYEQYF.

The sample holds many counts of this clone. A much larger clone differs by one base, so this may be a read error. This chain links TRBV6-5 with TRBJ2-1; 7 nucleotides line up with TRBD1. Unmatched junction bases numbered 7, after V lost 4 bases and J lost 10 bases. The CDR3 spans 13 residues. Germline loops: CDR1 MNHEY, CDR2 SVGAGI. The CDR3 sequence is CASSSLQGNEQFF. The CDR3 nucleotides read TGTGCCAGCAGTTCCTTACAGGGGAACGAGCAGTTCTTC.

By frequency in the sample, this clone is large. The genes are TRBV4-3 and TRBJ2-7, with unresolved D. From germline, CDR1 is LGHNA and CDR2 YSLEER. The CDR3 is 15 amino acids. The V gene lost 1 base and the J gene lost 5 bases, with 15 bases spanning the gap. The CDR3 DNA reads TGCGCCAGCAGCCAAGCCCACCTTGCCCGGAACGAGCAGTACTTC. As protein: CASSQAHLARNEQYF.

Concerning this clone itself: One end of the junction is discordant with germline, which a read error may explain. CDR3 region: CASTGEGQHQHF. The CDR3 region has the DNA TGTGCTAGCACAGGGGAGGGTCAGCACCAGCATTTT. The V gene is TRBV28, the J gene TRBJ1-5, with TRBD1 matching over 7 bases. Germline CDR1 and CDR2: MDHEN and SYDVKM. The CDR3 totals 12 residues.

This clone showed up many times. At one boundary the junction diverges from the germline segment, which might be a read error. The rearrangement uses TRBV7-9 and TRBJ2-1; perhaps TRBD2 as D (5 bases). The length of the CDR3 is 14 residues. Germline V gives CDR1 SEHNR, CDR2 FQNEAQ (reference sequence). CDR3 bases: TGTACCAGCAGCTTAGTTGGTGGGAGCAATGAGCAGTTCTTC. Its translation: CTSSLVGGSNEQFF.

The chain recombines TRBV28 with TRBJ1-2; D is unclear. Germline V gene sequence: CDR1 MDHEN, CDR2 SYDVKM. The V end was cut by 5 bases, the J end by 4 bases, with 8 bases between. The CDR3 extends over 12 amino acids. CDR3 DNA: TGTGCCAGCAGTCCCGAGACCTATGGCTACACCTTC. It encodes CASSPETYGYTF.

This clone was found many times. J is TRBJ1-4 and V is TRBV19; the D gene is possibly TRBD1 (5 bases). The CDR3 has 12 residues. CDR1 is LNHDA and CDR2 is SQIVND in the germline V gene (reference sequence). Trimming took 7 bases from V and 10 from J, leaving 13 bases between them. In nucleotides, the CDR3 is TGTGCCAGTAACATCCTTAGGGGAAAACTGTTTTTT. This sequence encodes CASNILRGKLFF.

This clone was detected ten times or more. This sequence joins TRBV4-1 and TRBJ1-5; D gene uncertain. Germline V lookup: CDR1 MGHRA, CDR2 YSYEKL. Trimming shortened V by 2 bases and J by 0 bases, and 11 bases separated the two germline ends. The CDR3 sequence is 16 residues long. The CDR3 bases are TGCGCCAGCAGCCAACAAACAACCAGTAGCAATCAGCCCCAGCATTTT. Its protein is CASSQQTTSSNQPQHF.

This clone was observed at least ten times. The chain recombines TRBV6-2 or TRBV6-3 with TRBJ2-3; 8 positions match TRBD1. The germline V gene encodes CDR1 MNHEY and CDR2 SVGEGT. There are 15 residues in the CDR3. V lost 6 bases and J lost 0; bases outside the gene matches: 5. The CDR3 loop reads CASRTGASSTDTQYF. CDR3 DNA sequence: TGTGCCAGCAGGACAGGGGCTTCTAGCACAGATACGCAGTATTTT.

In its sample, this clone was seen a few times. The junction differs from germline at one of its ends, possibly a read error. Other DNA sequences in this specimen translate into the identical CDR3. The chain is built from TRBV3-1 and TRBJ2-1; tentative D call: TRBD1 (6 bases). This CDR3 comprises 13 residues. Per the germline V gene, CDR1 is LGHDT and CDR2 is YNNKEL (reference sequence). CDR3 sequence reads: CASSQGHFHEQFF. For the CDR3, the DNA is TGCGCCAGCAGCCAGGGGCATTTTCATGAGCAGTTCTTC.

Only a few counts were recorded for this clone. This may come from a read error, since a much larger clone is one base off. The chain links TRBV12-5 to TRBJ2-3; D call uncertain. Germline V gene data show CDR1 as LGHNT and CDR2 as FRNRAP. The CDR3 is made up of 13 amino acids. Trimming cost V 8 bases and J 3 bases, with 12 bases left between them. CDR3 sequence: CASCPSGTDTQYF. The DNA of the CDR3 is TGTGCTAGTTGCCCCTCCGGGACAGATACGCAGTATTTT.

This clone was detected ten times or more. The J gene is TRBJ2-7, the V gene TRBV29-1; possible D gene TRBD2, 5 bases. V was trimmed by 3 bases and J by 2 bases, leaving 11 bases between them. This CDR3 comprises 13 residues. Germline CDR1 SQVTM, CDR2 ANQGSEA. CDR3: CSVERSGTYEQYF. The CDR3, as DNA: TGCAGCGTTGAGAGGAGCGGTACCTACGAGCAGTACTTC.

The chain is built from TRBV30 and TRBJ2-7, with D perhaps matching TRBD2 (5 bases). The V gene lost 3 bases and the J gene lost 7 bases, with 16 bases spanning the gap. This CDR3 is 13 amino acids long. CDR1 is GTSNPN, CDR2 SVGIG, per germline (reference sequence). The CDR3 DNA reads TGTGCCTGGAGCTCTATAGCCGCGGGTGAGCAGTACTTC. Protein product: CAWSSIAAGEQYF. Together with reference TRBV30 and TRBJ2-7, the CDR3 gives the full variable domain: SQTIHQWPATLVQPVGSPLSLECTVEGTSNPNLYWYRQAAGRGLQLLFYSVGIGQISSEVPQNLSASRPQDRQFILSSKKLLLSDSGFYLCAWSSIAAGEQYFGPGTRLTVT.

The chain couples TRBV28 to TRBJ1-4, with D maybe TRBD1 (5 bases). Per germline, CDR1 MDHEN and CDR2 SYDVKM. Trimming pared 2 bases from V and 6 bases from J, leaving 13 bases between. The CDR3 runs 15 residues. CDR3 residues: CASSLIRTRDEKLFF. As DNA, the CDR3 is TGTGCCAGCAGTTTAATTAGGACCAGGGATGAAAAACTGTTTTTT. The full variable domain, in which reference TRBV28 and TRBJ1-4 provide the parts outside the CDR3, is DVKVTQSSRYLVKRTGEKVFLECVQDMDHENMFWYRQDPGLGLRLIYFSYDVKMKEKGDIPEGYSVSREKKERFSLILESASTNQTSMYLCASSLIRTRDEKLFFGSGTQLSVL.

This clone was seen at least ten times. V and J are TRBV20-1 and TRBJ2-5; 8 bases line up with TRBD2. CDR1 is DFQATT, CDR2 SNEGSKA, per germline (reference sequence). The CDR3 runs 11 residues. CDR3: CSRGGRETQYF. The CDR3 DNA follows: TGCAGCCGCGGGGGGCGGGAGACCCAGTACTTC.

This clone was observed at least ten times. The chain carries TRBV5-1 and TRBJ2-7; 10 bases align to TRBD2. With V trimmed by 5 bases and J by 2 bases, 4 bases remained unmatched. The CDR3 totals 14 residues. CDR1 SGHRS and CDR2 YFSETQ come from the germline V gene. CDR3 protein: CASSRLAGPYEQYF. In nucleotides, the CDR3 is TGCGCCAGCAGTCGACTAGCGGGTCCCTACGAGCAGTACTTC.

This clone showed up many times. The genes are TRBV11-2 and TRBJ2-1; TRBD2 aligns across 10 bases. V trimming: 5 bases; J trimming: 0 bases; junction bases outside the gene matches: 4. The CDR3 length is 16 residues. In germline, CDR1 is SGHAT, CDR2 FQNNGV. CDR3 protein: CASSPIAGGSYNEQFF. The CDR3, as DNA: TGTGCCAGCAGCCCAATAGCGGGAGGCTCCTACAATGAGCAGTTCTTC.

As to this clone: Sequence at one end of the junction differs from germline and may be a read error. The chain recombines TRBV20-1 with TRBJ1-1; D might be TRBD1 (5 bases). CDR3 length equals 13 residues. Germline assignment: CDR1 DFQATT and CDR2 SNEGSKA (reference sequence). The CDR3 region is CSARRQYWTEAFF. CDR3 sequence (DNA): TGTAGTGCTAGAAGACAGTACTGGACTGAAGCTTTCTTT.

This clone has a handful of counts. The V call is TRBV12-3 or TRBV12-4, the J call TRBJ2-7; D might be TRBD1 or TRBD2, each matching 5 bases. The CDR3 consists of 12 residues. The V gene lost 3 bases and the J gene lost 6 bases, with 9 bases spanning the gap. DNA of the CDR3: TGTGCCAGCAGTTTTTGGGGGAGCGAGCAGTACTTC. Its protein is CASSFWGSEQYF.

Many counts were recorded for this clone. The J gene is TRBJ2-7, the V gene TRBV4-3; D is unclear. The germline V gene has CDR1 LGHNA and CDR2 YSLEER. This CDR3 has 17 residues. Trimming left V 0 bases short and J 5 bases short, with 20 bases between. CDR3 protein: CASSQDPETLGPNEQYF. The CDR3 DNA reads as TGCGCCAGCAGCCAAGATCCGGAGACACTTGGTCCCAACGAGCAGTACTTC.

In this sample, this clone turned up a few times. The chain combines TRBV30 with TRBJ2-7, with 7 bases identical to TRBD1. V dropped 7 bases and J dropped 4; count of bases not matched to a gene: 13. Per the germline V gene, CDR1 is GTSNPN and CDR2 is SVGIG (reference sequence). The CDR3 extends over 14 amino acids. The CDR3 coding sequence is TGTGCCTCGCGGGTAGCAGGGACAGCTTACGAGCAGTACTTC. As protein: CASRVAGTAYEQYF.

The CDR3: CSARGMGTGCSGYGYTF. The CDR3 DNA is TGCAGTGCTAGAGGTATGGGGACAGGGTGCAGTGGCTATGGCTACACCTTC. This rearrangement joins TRBV20-1 to TRBJ1-2, with TRBD1 matching over 9 bases. CDR1 DFQATT and CDR2 SNEGSKA come from the germline V gene (reference sequence). Germline trimming cut 1 base from V and 4 bases from J; bases unmatched to any gene: 13. The CDR3 length is 17 residues.